Only one count was recorded for the clone carrying this TCR beta chain. Membership in each cohort depended on participant-reported clinical history. All recovered Cohort 3 donors got two negative PCRs, got clearance, or saw symptom resolution. The record originates from a study of blood T cell repertoires in COVID-19. Study details: T cells, B-cell-depleted T cells, or PBMCs provided the cDNA or gDNA that served as material.

Germline trimming cut 3 bases from V and 0 bases from J; bases unmatched to any gene: 2. Germline lookup yields CDR1 KGHSH and CDR2 LQKENI. The CDR3 extends over 15 amino acids. Authors' analysis steps: It was from reference gene primer amplification that nucleated cell counts were estimated. Sequenced by immunoSEQ multiplex PCR; TCRdb stores in-frame clones only, minus some. V, J and clone size are taken as reported in that table, and D and trimming were inferred from the DNA itself. The profile shows 290,000 or so clones, 80% to 95% of them singletons. This clonotype was sampled from a woman aged 25 to 39 who had recovered from COVID-19. The chain combines TRBV18 with TRBJ1-5, with 7 bases fitting TRBD1. Sequencing was performed on PBMCs or T cells enriched from blood (not recorded which). The CDR3: CASSPGQSSNQPQHF. The CDR3 coding sequence is TGTGCCAGCTCACCGGGACAGTCTAGCAATCAGCCCCAGCATTTT.